This entry lists 11 T cell receptor beta chains sequenced from one sample in a study of type 1 regulatory T cells. TCRdb re-derived calls from the reads in MiXCR, one entry per CDR3 protein. The sample includes about 68,000 distinct CDR3 sequences, 55% to 80% of them seen just once. Their antigen targets remain unknown. The material sequenced was cultured T cells, either the whole culture or a sorted T cell fraction (not recorded which). The subset: Tr1-enriched cell product generated in vitro against host alloantigens. All receptors come from a human donor in good health.

This chain joins TRBV7-8 and TRBJ2-7, with 8 nucleotides matching TRBD1. Per germline, CDR1 SGHVS and CDR2 FQNEAQ. The V and J ends lost 1 base and 6 bases, in that order; junction bases with no gene match: 14. CDR3 size: 17 residues. The CDR3, as DNA: TGTGCCAGCAGCTTAGGTGTGCATACTCAGGGGGCGGCCGAGCAGTACTTC. As protein: CASSLGVHTQGAAEQYF.

This chain connects TRBV7-3 to TRBJ2-5; the D gene is possibly TRBD2 (6 bases). The CDR3 is 15 residues long. Per the germline V gene, CDR1 is SGHTA and CDR2 is FQGTGA. The ends were cut back, 2 bases at V and 5 bases at J, with 15 bases in the middle. This chain's CDR3 is CASSLFAGNVETQYF. CDR3 DNA sequence: TGTGCCAGCAGCTTATTTGCGGGAAATGTGGAGACCCAGTACTTC.

The chain links TRBV5-1 to TRBJ2-7, with 12 bases fitting TRBD2. The length of the CDR3 is 16 residues. Germline CDR1 is SGHRS and CDR2 is YFSETQ. Germline trimming cut 3 bases from V and 5 bases from J; bases unmatched to any gene: 9. In DNA form, the CDR3 reads TGCGCCAGCAGCTCACAACGGACTAGCGGGAAAGACGAGCAGTACTTC. It encodes CASSSQRTSGKDEQYF.

This clonotype has just a few counts. The chain uses TRBV4-2 and TRBJ2-5; TRBD2 is a possible D gene (5 bases). The CDR3 has 16 amino acids. Trimming removed 7 bases from V and 5 bases from J, with 23 bases in between. Germline assignment: CDR1 LGHNA and CDR2 YNFKEQ. The DNA for the CDR3 is TGTGCCAGCACGCCAAGTACAGCGGTCCTAGGGGAGACCCAGTACTTC. It translates to CASTPSTAVLGETQYF.

This chain links TRBV7-6 with TRBJ2-4, with a tentative D call TRBD2 (6 bases). The CDR3 is 12 amino acids. Between the trimmed V and J ends, which lost 5 bases and 13 bases, there was a span of 15 bases. The germline CDR1 and CDR2 sequences are SGHVS and FNYEAQ. This CDR3 reads CASSQLGGIQYF. The CDR3 nucleotides are TGTGCCAGCAGCCAATTAGGAGGGATACAGTACTTC.

CDR3 in DNA: TGTGCCACCAGCAGGAGGGCGGGAGGGCCCCACAATGAGCAGTTCTTC. This encodes CATSRRAGGPHNEQFF. J is TRBJ2-1 and V is TRBV15; 9 bases agree with TRBD2. V trimming: 3 bases; J trimming: 5 bases; junction bases outside the gene matches: 8. Germline V gene sequence: CDR1 LNHNV, CDR2 YYDKDF (reference sequence). This CDR3 spans 16 amino acids.

The chain couples TRBV2 to TRBJ2-1, with D possibly TRBD1 on 6 matching bases. Trimming removed 4 bases at V and 0 bases at J, with 10 bases between. Germline V gene sequence: CDR1 SNHLY, CDR2 FYNNEI. This CDR3 spans 15 amino acids. The CDR3 region is CASSADRGSYNEQFF. The CDR3 region has the DNA TGTGCCAGCAGTGCGGACAGAGGCTCCTACAATGAGCAGTTCTTC. The complete variable domain, with remaining parts taken from reference TRBV2 and TRBJ2-1, reads EPEVTQTPSHQVTQMGQEVILRCVPISNHLYFYWYRQILGQKVEFLVSFYNNEISEKSEIFDDQFSVERPDGSNFTLKIRSTKLEDSAMYFCASSADRGSYNEQFFGPGTRLTVL.

The V gene is TRBV20-1, the J gene TRBJ2-5, with 7 bases identical to TRBD1. Trimming took 4 bases from V and 7 from J; bases not matched to a gene: 15. The CDR3 has 15 residues. Germline V CDR1 and CDR2: DFQATT, SNEGSKA (reference sequence). This chain's CDR3 is CSATRPTGNYATQYF. CDR3 coding DNA: TGCAGTGCTACACGGCCGACAGGGAATTATGCGACCCAGTACTTC.

The chain employs TRBV7-9 and TRBJ2-1, with 9 bases aligning to TRBD1. V was pared by 5 bases and J by 1 base, with 6 bases of the junction left unmatched. Germline-derived CDR1 and CDR2 are SEHNR and FQNEAQ (reference sequence). The length of the CDR3 is 16 residues. In nucleotides, the CDR3 is TGTGCCAGCAGCCCGGCCGGGACAGGGTCCTACAATGAGCAGTTCTTC. It is translated as CASSPAGTGSYNEQFF.

The DNA for the CDR3 is TGTGCCAGCAGGGGGGGTCCGACCCCAGATACGCAGTATTTT. Protein sequence: CASRGGPTPDTQYF. The chain uses TRBV2 and TRBJ2-3, with D maybe TRBD2 (6 bases). Germline assignment: CDR1 SNHLY and CDR2 FYNNEI. The CDR3 length is 14 residues. V lost 6 bases, J lost 4 bases, and 14 bases lay in between.

This clonotype turned up a few times. This chain uses TRBV7-2 with TRBJ2-7; 7 nucleotides align to TRBD2. The trim removed 1 base at V and 6 bases at J, leaving 3 bases unmatched. The CDR3 spans 13 residues. In germline, CDR1 is SGHTA, CDR2 FQGNSA. Here the CDR3 reads CASSLGGSTEQYF. For the CDR3, the DNA is TGTGCCAGCAGCTTAGGCGGGAGCACCGAGCAGTACTTC. Full variable domain (remainder filled in from reference TRBV7-2 and TRBJ2-7): GAGVSQSPSNKVTEKGKDVELRCDPISGHTALYWYRQSLGQGLEFLIYFQGNSAPDKSGLPSDRFSAERTGGSVSTLTIQRTQQEDSAVYLCASSLGGSTEQYFGPGTRLTVT.